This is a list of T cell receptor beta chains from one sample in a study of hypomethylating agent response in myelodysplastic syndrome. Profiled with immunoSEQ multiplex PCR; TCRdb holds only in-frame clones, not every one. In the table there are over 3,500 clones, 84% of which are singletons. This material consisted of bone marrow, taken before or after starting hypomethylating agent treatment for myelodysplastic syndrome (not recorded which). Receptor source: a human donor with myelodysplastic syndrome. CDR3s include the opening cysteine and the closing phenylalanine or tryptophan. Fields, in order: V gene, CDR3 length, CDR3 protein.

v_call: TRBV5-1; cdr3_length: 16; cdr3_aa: CASSLGLAGATGELFF
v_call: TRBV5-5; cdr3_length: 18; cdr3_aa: CASSLAPDRRSGANVLTF
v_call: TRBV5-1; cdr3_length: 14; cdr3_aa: CASSLGTGFYEQYF
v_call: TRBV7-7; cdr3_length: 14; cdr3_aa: CASSLVLNADTQYF
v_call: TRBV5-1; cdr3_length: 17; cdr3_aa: CASSTLAGGPGTDTQYF
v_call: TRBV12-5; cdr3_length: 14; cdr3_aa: CASGLRATGNTIYF
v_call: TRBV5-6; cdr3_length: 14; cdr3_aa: CASTPDTANYGYTF
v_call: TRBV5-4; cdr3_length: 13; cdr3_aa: CASFREGHYGYTF
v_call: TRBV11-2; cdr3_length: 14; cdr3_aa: CASSLQGSYNEQFF
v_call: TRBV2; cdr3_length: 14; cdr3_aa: CASWGGTGTYEQYF
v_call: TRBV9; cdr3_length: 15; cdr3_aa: CASSVGTGKYYEQYF
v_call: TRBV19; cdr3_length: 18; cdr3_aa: CASGPGRPNGRTVNIQYF
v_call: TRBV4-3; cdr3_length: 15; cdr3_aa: CASSQDRGVGQPQHF
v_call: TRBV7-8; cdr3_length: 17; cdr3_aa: CASSLDSGGLSNQPQHF
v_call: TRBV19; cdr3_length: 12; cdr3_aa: CASSMKEGEAFF
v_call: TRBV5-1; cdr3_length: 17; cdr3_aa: CASSLVGLASDTDTQYF
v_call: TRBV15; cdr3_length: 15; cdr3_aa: CATSRDSWGGETQYF
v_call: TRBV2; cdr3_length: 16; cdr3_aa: CASSAPSTGGGEKLFF